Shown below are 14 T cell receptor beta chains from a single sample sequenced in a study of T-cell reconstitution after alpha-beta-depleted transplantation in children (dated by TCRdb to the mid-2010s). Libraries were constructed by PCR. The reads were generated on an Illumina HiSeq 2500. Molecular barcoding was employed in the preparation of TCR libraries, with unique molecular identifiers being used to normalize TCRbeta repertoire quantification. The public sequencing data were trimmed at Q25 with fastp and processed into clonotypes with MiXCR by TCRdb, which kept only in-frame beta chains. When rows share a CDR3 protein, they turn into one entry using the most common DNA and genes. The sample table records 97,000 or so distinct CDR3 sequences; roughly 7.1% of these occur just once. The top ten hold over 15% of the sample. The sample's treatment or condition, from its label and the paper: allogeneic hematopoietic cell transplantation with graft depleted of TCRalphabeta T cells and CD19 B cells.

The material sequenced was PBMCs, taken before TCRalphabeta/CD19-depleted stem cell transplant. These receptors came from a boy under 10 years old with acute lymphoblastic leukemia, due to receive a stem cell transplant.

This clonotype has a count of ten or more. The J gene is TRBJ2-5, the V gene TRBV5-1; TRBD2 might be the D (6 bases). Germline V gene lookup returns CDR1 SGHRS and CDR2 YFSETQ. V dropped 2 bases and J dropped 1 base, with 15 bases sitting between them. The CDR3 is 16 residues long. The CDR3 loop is CASSFDGGVIQETQYF. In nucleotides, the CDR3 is TGCGCCAGCAGCTTTGACGGCGGGGTTATCCAAGAGACCCAGTACTTC.

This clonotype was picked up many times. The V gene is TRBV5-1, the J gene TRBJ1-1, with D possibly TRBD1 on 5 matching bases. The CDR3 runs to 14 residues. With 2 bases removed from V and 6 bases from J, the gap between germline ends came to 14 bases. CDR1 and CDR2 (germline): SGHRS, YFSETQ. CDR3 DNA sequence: TGCGCCAGCAGCTTACTCGGGGGGGACGCTGAAGCTTTCTTT. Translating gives CASSLLGGDAEAFF. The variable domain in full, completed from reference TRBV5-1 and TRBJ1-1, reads KAGVTQTPRYLIKTRGQQVTLSCSPISGHRSVSWYQQTPGQGLQFLFEYFSETQRNKGNFPGRFSGRQFSNSRSEMNVSTLELGDSALYLCASSLLGGDAEAFFGQGTRLTVV.

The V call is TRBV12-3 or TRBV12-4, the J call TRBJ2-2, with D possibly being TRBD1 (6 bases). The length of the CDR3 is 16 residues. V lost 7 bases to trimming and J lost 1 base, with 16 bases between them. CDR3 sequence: CASNTRRGQNTGELFF. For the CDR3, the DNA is TGTGCCAGCAATACTCGACGGGGACAGAACACCGGGGAGCTGTTTTTT.

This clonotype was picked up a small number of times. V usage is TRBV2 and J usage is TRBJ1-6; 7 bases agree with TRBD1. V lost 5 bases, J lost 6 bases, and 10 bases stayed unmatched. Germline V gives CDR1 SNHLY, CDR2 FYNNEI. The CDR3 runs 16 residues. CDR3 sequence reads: CASSPDRARFNSPLHF. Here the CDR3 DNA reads TGTGCCAGCAGTCCTGACAGGGCTCGGTTTAATTCACCCCTCCACTTT. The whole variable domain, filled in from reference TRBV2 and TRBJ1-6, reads EPEVTQTPSHQVTQMGQEVILRCVPISNHLYFYWYRQILGQKVEFLVSFYNNEISEKSEIFDDQFSVERPDGSNFTLKIRSTKLEDSAMYFCASSPDRARFNSPLHFGNGTRLTVT.

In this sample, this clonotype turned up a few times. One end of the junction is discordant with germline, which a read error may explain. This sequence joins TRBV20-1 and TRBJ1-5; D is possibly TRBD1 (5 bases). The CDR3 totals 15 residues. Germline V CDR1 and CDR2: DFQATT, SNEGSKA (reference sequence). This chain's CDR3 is CIAPGGGNSNQPQHF. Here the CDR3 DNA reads TGCATTGCTCCCGGGGGGGGGAATAGCAATCAGCCCCAGCATTTT.

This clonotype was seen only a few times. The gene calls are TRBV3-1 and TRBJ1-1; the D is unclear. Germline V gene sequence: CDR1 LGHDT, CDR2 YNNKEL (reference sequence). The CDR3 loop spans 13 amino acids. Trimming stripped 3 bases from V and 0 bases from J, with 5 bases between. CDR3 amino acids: CASSQAMNTEAFF. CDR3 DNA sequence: TGTGCCAGCAGCCAGGCCATGAACACTGAAGCTTTCTTT.

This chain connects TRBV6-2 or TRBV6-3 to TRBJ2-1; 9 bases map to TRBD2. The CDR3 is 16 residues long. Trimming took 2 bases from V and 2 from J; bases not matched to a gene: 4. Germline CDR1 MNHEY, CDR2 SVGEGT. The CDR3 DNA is TGTGCCAGCAGTTACGGGCTAGCGGGGCCCTACAATGAGCAGTTCTTC. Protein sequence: CASSYGLAGPYNEQFF.

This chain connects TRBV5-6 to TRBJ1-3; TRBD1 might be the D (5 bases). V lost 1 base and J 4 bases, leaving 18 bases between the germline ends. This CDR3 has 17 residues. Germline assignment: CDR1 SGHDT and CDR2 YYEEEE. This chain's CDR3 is CASSLFGTAGRGNTIYF. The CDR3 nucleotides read TGTGCCAGCAGCTTGTTTGGGACCGCCGGAAGGGGAAACACCATATATTTT.

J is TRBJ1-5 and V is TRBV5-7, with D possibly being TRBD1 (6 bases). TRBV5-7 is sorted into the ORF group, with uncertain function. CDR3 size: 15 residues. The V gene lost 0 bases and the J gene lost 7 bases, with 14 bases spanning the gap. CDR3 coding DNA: TGTGCCAGCAGCTTGGGCTGGCAGGGGAGGCAGCCCCAGCATTTT. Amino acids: CASSLGWQGRQPQHF.

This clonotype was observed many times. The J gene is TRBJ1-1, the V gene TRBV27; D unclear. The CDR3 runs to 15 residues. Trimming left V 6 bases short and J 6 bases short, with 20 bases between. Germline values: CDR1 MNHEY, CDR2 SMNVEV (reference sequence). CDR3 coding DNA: TGTGCCAGCAGCCCGGTCCTGATTGGCGTGGCTGAAGCTTTCTTT. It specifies CASSPVLIGVAEAFF.

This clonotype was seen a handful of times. In nucleotides, the CDR3 is TGTGCCAGCAAGGGAGTTGGACGCGGGCATGGCACAGATACGCAGTATTTT. It encodes CASKGVGRGHGTDTQYF. This chain uses TRBV27 with TRBJ2-3; perhaps TRBD2 as D (5 bases). The CDR3 length is 17 residues. V was cut by 7 bases and J by 1 base, with 21 bases left in between. Germline CDR1 reads MNHEY; CDR2 reads SMNVEV (reference sequence).

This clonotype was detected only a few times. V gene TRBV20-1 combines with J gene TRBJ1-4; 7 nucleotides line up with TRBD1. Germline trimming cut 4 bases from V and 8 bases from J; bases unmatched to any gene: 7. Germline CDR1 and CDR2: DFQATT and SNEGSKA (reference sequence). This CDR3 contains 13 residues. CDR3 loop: CSATPGGREKLFF. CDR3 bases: TGCAGTGCTACCCCAGGGGGAAGGGAAAAACTGTTTTTT.

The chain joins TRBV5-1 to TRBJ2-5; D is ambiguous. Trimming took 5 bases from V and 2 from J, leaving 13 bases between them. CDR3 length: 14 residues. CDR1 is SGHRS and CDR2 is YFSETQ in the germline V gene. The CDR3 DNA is TGCGCCAGCAGTCCGACGGCAGGACAAGAGACCCAGTACTTC. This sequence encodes CASSPTAGQETQYF.

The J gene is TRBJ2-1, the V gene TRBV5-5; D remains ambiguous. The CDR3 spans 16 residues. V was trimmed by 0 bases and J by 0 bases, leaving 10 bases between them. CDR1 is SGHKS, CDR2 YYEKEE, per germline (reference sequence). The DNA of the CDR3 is TGTGCCAGCAGCTTGGCGGTTGGTACCTCCTACAATGAGCAGTTCTTC. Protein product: CASSLAVGTSYNEQFF.